The 8 T cell receptor beta chains presented below share a single source sample, sequenced in a study of cytomegalovirus exposure and HLA in healthy donors. Primers for the PCR totalled 60 Vbeta and 13 Jbeta. Repertoires were generated with immunoSEQ multiplex PCR, while TCRdb's copy carries only in-frame clones and drops some. The data show some 90,000 clones, with approximately 80% seen just once and approximately 5% held by the top ten. Sequencing was performed on PBMCs. The receptors derive from a man aged 25 to 45 in good health and CMV-seropositive.

This chain connects TRBV4-1 to TRBJ2-1; no definite D call. Germline loops: CDR1 MGHRA, CDR2 YSYEKL. The ends were cut back, 0 bases at V and 6 bases at J, with 6 bases in the middle. This CDR3 contains 13 residues. CDR3 coding DNA: TGCGCCAGCAGCCAAGATCCCCTCAATGAGCAGTTCTTC. It is translated as CASSQDPLNEQFF.

The V and J genes are TRBV4-1 and TRBJ2-2, with D possibly matching TRBD2 (5 bases). CDR1 and CDR2 from the germline V gene are MGHRA and YSYEKL. The CDR3 length is 15 residues. V dropped 1 base and J dropped 6 bases, with 12 bases sitting between them. In nucleotides, the CDR3 is TGCGCCAGCAGCCAAGCCGGACTCTGGCCCGGGGAGCTGTTTTTT. Translation gives CASSQAGLWPGELFF.

The chain combines TRBV7-2 with TRBJ1-4; tentatively, D is TRBD1 (5 bases). Looked up from germline, CDR1 is SGHTA and CDR2 is FQGNSA. The CDR3 contains 14 residues. Deletions cut 4 bases from V and 8 bases from J, with 14 bases between. CDR3 amino acids: CASSSSPRGEKLFF. CDR3 DNA sequence: TGTGCCAGCAGCTCATCCCCCCGGGGGGAAAAACTGTTTTTT.

V is TRBV6-1 and J is TRBJ2-7; D gene unclear. The CDR3 covers 13 residues. Trimming stripped 1 base from V and 3 bases from J, with 7 bases between. Germline V gene lookup returns CDR1 MNHNS and CDR2 SASEGT. CDR3 DNA: TGTGCCAGCAGTGAAGTTGTTTACTACGAGCAGTACGTC. Translated, it gives CASSEVVYYEQYV.

This clone came up a few times. The CDR3 bases are TGTGCCAGCAGCCGGAAGGGGTCAACTAATGAAAAACTGTTTTTT. It specifies CASSRKGSTNEKLFF. The genes are TRBV11-2 and TRBJ1-4; tentative D call: TRBD1 (5 bases). Trimming stripped 5 bases from V and 0 bases from J, with 10 bases between. CDR3 length equals 15 residues. Germline V gives CDR1 SGHAT, CDR2 FQNNGV.

As DNA, the CDR3 is TGCGCCAGCAGCCAAGATCCGACCCCCGCCAGGGCCAAAAACATTCAGTACTTC. The encoded protein is CASSQDPTPARAKNIQYF. The gene calls are TRBV4-1 and TRBJ2-4; no clear D gene. V lost 0 bases, J lost 1 base, and 16 bases lay in between. Per germline, CDR1 MGHRA and CDR2 YSYEKL. This CDR3 spans 18 amino acids.

This clone was seen once. V gene TRBV15 combines with J gene TRBJ1-5; D is possibly TRBD1 (5 bases). V was pared by 10 bases and J by 7 bases, with 20 bases between. The CDR3 extends over 14 amino acids. Germline lookup yields CDR1 LNHNV and CDR2 YYDKDF (reference sequence). CDR3 sequence: CAIGLGGTGQPQHF. The CDR3 DNA reads TGTGCCATCGGCCTCGGTGGCACAGGACAGCCCCAGCATTTT.

This chain links TRBV6-5 with TRBJ2-4; 8 bases fit TRBD2. CDR1 is MNHEY and CDR2 is SVGAGI in the germline V gene. CDR3 length: 15 amino acids. The trim removed 4 bases at V and 6 bases at J, leaving 8 bases unmatched. The CDR3 bases are TGTGCCAGCAGTTTTTCTCAGACTAGCGCAAACATTCAGTACTTC. It specifies CASSFSQTSANIQYF.